The 8 T cell receptor beta chains below all came from one sample that was sequenced in a study of beta chain features in type 1 diabetes. The antigens of these receptors remain unknown. The authors reverse transcribed all of the isolated RNA, so sequencing captured expressed TCRB transcripts. TCRdb keeps only in-frame clones here, not all; method: immunoSEQ multiplex PCR. The table has some 640,000 clones, about 14% seen once. Whole-study results and caveats: Moderately but significantly shorter TCRB CDR3s were found in Type 1 diabetes patients in all four CD4+ subsets.

Material: naive CD4+ T cells from blood. The origin of the receptors is a man aged 18 to 35 with type 1 diabetes.

This clone has only a few counts. This rearrangement joins TRBV7-9 to TRBJ2-3, with a possible D match to TRBD1 (6 bases). This CDR3 region has 16 residues. Germline CDR1 is SEHNR and CDR2 is FQNEAQ (reference sequence). Trimming pared 4 bases from V and 4 bases from J, leaving 18 bases between. The chain's CDR3 is CASSSLLGQPSDTQYF. In nucleotides, the CDR3 is TGTGCCAGCAGCTCTCTCCTGGGACAACCCTCAGATACGCAGTATTTT.

This clone occurred a few times. The same CDR3 also results from other DNA sequences found in this sample. The CDR3 region has the DNA TGTGCCAGCTCACCACCCGCTCAAGAGACCCAGTACTTC. Its protein product is CASSPPAQETQYF. The chain uses TRBV18 and TRBJ2-5; D gene unclear. Trimming removed 0 bases from V and 2 bases from J, with 4 bases in between. Germline lookup yields CDR1 KGHSH and CDR2 LQKENI. The CDR3 runs 13 residues.

The chain is built from TRBV30 and TRBJ2-5, with TRBD1 matching over 7 bases. The CDR3 is made up of 15 amino acids. J was trimmed by 1 base and V by 1 base; bases with no gene match: 6. The germline V gene encodes CDR1 GTSNPN and CDR2 SVGIG (reference sequence). The CDR3 region has the DNA TGTGCCTGGAGTGGCCCCGGGACAGCCCAAGAGACCCAGTACTTC. Its translation is CAWSGPGTAQETQYF.

This clone has more than one count but fewer than ten. The chain couples TRBV9 to TRBJ2-1; 9 bases align to TRBD1. The CDR3 length is 15 residues. CDR1 is SGDLS, CDR2 YYNGEE, per germline. V trimming: 3 bases; J trimming: 0 bases; junction bases outside the gene matches: 1. The CDR3 loop is CASSGQGDSYNEQFF. For the CDR3, the DNA is TGTGCCAGCAGCGGACAGGGGGACTCCTACAATGAGCAGTTCTTC.

The V call is TRBV5-1, the J call TRBJ2-2, with D tentatively TRBD2 (5 bases). Trimming took 0 bases from V and 8 from J, leaving 11 bases between them. In germline, CDR1 is SGHRS, CDR2 YFSETQ. The CDR3 spans 14 residues. CDR3 region: CASSLDGGYGELFF. The DNA of the CDR3 is TGCGCCAGCAGCTTGGACGGCGGGTATGGGGAGCTGTTTTTT.

This clone was seen a single time. The chain uses TRBV6-1 and TRBJ1-1, with D unresolved. Germline V gene data show CDR1 as MNHNS and CDR2 as SASEGT. The CDR3 is 13 amino acids. V was trimmed by 5 bases and J by 2 bases, leaving 9 bases between them. CDR3 DNA sequence: TGTGCCAGCAGTTTGGACGGTAACACTGAAGCTTTCTTT. The encoded protein is CASSLDGNTEAFF.

This clone has a handful of counts. This CDR3 is CAISDGIQETQYF. CDR3 DNA sequence: TGTGCCATCAGTGACGGGATCCAAGAGACCCAGTACTTC. The chain combines TRBV10-3 with TRBJ2-5, with D possibly matching TRBD2 (5 bases). From germline, CDR1 is ENHRY and CDR2 SYGVKD. The CDR3 sequence is 13 residues long. The germline V and J ends were trimmed by 3 bases and 1 base, with 6 bases remaining between them.

The table lists this clone with a few counts. CDR3 DNA: TGTGCCAGCAGCTTAGATGCGAACTCCTACGAGCAGTACTTC. Protein sequence: CASSLDANSYEQYF. This chain connects TRBV7-9 to TRBJ2-7; D gene ambiguous. Trimming cost V 1 base and J 0 bases, with 7 bases left between them. Germline V CDR1 and CDR2: SEHNR, FQNEAQ (reference sequence). There are 14 residues in the CDR3.